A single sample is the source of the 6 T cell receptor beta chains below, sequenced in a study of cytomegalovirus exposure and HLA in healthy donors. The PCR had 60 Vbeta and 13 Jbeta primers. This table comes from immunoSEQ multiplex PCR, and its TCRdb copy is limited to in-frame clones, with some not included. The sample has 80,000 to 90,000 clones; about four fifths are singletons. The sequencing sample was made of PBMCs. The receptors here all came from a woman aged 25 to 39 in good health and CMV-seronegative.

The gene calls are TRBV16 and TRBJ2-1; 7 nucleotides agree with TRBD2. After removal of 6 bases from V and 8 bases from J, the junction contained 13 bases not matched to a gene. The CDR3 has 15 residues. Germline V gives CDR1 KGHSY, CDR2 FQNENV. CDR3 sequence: CASSPKARGGDEQFF. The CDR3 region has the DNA TGTGCCAGCAGTCCCAAGGCTAGGGGAGGGGATGAGCAGTTCTTC.

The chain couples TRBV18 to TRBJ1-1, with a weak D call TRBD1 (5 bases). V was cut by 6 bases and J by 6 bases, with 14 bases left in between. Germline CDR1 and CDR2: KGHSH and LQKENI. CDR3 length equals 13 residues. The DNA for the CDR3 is TGTGCCAGCTCGTGGGGCGGTAGGCCTGAAGCTTTCTTT. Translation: CASSWGGRPEAFF.

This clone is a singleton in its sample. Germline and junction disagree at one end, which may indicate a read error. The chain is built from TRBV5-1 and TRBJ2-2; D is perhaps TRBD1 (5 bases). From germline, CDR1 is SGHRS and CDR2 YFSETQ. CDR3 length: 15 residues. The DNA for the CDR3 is TGCGCCAGCAGCTTGGCAGGGTCGAAAACCGGGGAGCTGTTTTTT. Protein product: CASSLAGSKTGELFF.

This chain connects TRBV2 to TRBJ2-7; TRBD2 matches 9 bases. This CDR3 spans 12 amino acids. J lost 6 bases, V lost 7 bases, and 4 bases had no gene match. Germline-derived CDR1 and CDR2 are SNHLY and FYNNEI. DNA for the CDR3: TGTGCCAGCACGGCGGGAGGGGTCGAGCAGTACTTC. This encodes CASTAGGVEQYF.

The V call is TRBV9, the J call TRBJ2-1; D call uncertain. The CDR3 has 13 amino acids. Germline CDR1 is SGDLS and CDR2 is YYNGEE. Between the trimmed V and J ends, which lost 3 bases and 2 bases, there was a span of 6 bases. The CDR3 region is CASSATPYNEQFF. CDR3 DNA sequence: TGTGCCAGCAGCGCCACACCCTACAATGAGCAGTTCTTC.

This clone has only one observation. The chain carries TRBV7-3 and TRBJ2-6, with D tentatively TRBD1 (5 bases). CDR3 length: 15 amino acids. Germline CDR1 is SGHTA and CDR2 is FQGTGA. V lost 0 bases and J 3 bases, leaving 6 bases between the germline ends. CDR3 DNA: TGTGCCAGCAGCTTAACAGGGGATGGGGCCAACGTCCTGACTTTC. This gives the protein CASSLTGDGANVLTF.